The rows below give T cell receptor beta chains drawn from one sample of a study of patients and donors after allogeneic stem cell transplantation. Using its own MiXCR run on the RT-PCR reads, TCRdb lists one record per CDR3 protein. The sample records 70,000 to 85,000 distinct CDR3 sequences, 26% being singletons. The sample was blood, either unsorted or a sorted T cell fraction (not recorded which). The receptors derive from a human donor who was either an allogeneic HSCT recipient or a stem cell or donor lymphocyte infusion donor (not recorded which). It is not recorded whose cells these are; they may come from a transplant donor. Both conserved end residues are trimmed from each CDR3. Each record gives: CDR3 length, V gene, J gene, CDR3 protein.

cdr3_length: 13
v_call: TRBV20-1
j_call: TRBJ2-1
cdr3_aa: SARAGTLSYNEQF

cdr3_length: 10
v_call: TRBV12-3/TRBV12-4
j_call: TRBJ2-3
cdr3_aa: ASSRRDSKEY

cdr3_length: 11
v_call: TRBV20-1
j_call: TRBJ2-7
cdr3_aa: SARDPSSYEQY

cdr3_length: 14
v_call: TRBV7-8
j_call: TRBJ2-1
cdr3_aa: ASSPPGLAVYNEQF

cdr3_length: 14
v_call: TRBV5-1
j_call: TRBJ1-2
cdr3_aa: ASTPESPEMNYGYT

cdr3_length: 12
v_call: TRBV5-1
j_call: TRBJ2-7
cdr3_aa: ASSPGGIDYEQY

cdr3_length: 14
v_call: TRBV13
j_call: TRBJ2-7
cdr3_aa: ASSFSDRSVDYEQY

cdr3_length: 12
v_call: TRBV7-2
j_call: TRBJ2-5
cdr3_aa: ASSFRQSQETQY

cdr3_length: 13
v_call: TRBV5-1
j_call: TRBJ1-4
cdr3_aa: ASSLDLVVNEKLF

cdr3_length: 11
v_call: TRBV10-3
j_call: TRBJ2-3
cdr3_aa: AISDSTTDTQY

cdr3_length: 14
v_call: TRBV4-1
j_call: TRBJ2-7
cdr3_aa: ASSQGEQVTVYEQY

cdr3_length: 13
v_call: TRBV5-1
j_call: TRBJ2-3
cdr3_aa: ASSLYGPGTDTQY

cdr3_length: 13
v_call: TRBV12-3/TRBV12-4
j_call: TRBJ1-2
cdr3_aa: ASSPSFGSNYGYT

cdr3_length: 8
v_call: TRBV20-1
j_call: TRBJ2-1
cdr3_aa: SASLGIQF

cdr3_length: 12
v_call: TRBV2
j_call: TRBJ2-3
cdr3_aa: ASSDGLVGDTQY

cdr3_length: 9
v_call: TRBV27
j_call: TRBJ2-7
cdr3_aa: ASKNRLEQY